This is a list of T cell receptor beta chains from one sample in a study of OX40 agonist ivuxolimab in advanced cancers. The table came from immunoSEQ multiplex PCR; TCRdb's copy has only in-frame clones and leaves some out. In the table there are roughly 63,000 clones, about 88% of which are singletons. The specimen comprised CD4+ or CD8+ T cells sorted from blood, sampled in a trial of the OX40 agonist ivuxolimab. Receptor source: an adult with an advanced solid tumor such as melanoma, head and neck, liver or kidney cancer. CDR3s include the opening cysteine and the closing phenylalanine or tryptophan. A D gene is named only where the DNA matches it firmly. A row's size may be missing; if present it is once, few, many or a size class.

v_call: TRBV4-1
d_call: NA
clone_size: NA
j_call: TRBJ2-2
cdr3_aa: CAAGRSGSRTGELFF
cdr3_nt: TGCGCCGCCGGACGTTCAGGGTCGAGAACCGGGGAGCTGTTTTTT

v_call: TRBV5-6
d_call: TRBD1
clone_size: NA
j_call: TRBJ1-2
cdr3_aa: CASSFPDRGYGYTF
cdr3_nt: TGTGCCAGCAGCTTCCCCGACAGGGGATATGGCTACACCTTC

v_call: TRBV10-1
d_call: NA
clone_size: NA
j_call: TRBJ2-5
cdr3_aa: CASSESRDGHQETQYF
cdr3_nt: TGCGCCAGCAGTGAGTCCCGGGACGGCCACCAAGAGACCCAGTACTTC

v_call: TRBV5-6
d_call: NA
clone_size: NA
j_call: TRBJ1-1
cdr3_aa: CASSLRTQNTEAFF
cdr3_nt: TGTGCCAGCAGCTTACGAACACAGAACACTGAAGCTTTCTTT

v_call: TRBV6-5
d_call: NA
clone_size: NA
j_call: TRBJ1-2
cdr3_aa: CASSYTLSANYGYTF
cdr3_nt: TGTGCCAGCAGTTACACCCTTTCAGCTAACTATGGCTACACCTTC

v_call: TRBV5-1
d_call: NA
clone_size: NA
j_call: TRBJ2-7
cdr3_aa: CASTPGASSYEQYF
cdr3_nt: TGCGCCAGCACCCCCGGGGCCAGCTCCTACGAGCAGTACTTC

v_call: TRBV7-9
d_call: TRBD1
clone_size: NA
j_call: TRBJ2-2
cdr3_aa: CASSLRGLDTGELFF
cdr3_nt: TGTGCCAGCAGCTTAAGGGGGCTCGACACCGGGGAGCTGTTTTTT

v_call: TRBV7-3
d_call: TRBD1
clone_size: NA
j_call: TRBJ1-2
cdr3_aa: CASSSPGGEGYTF
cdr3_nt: TGTGCCAGCAGCTCTCCAGGGGGAGAGGGCTACACCTTC

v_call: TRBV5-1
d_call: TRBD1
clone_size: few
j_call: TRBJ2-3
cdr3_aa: CASPNRQGSTDTQYF
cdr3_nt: TGCGCCAGCCCTAATAGACAGGGTAGCACAGATACGCAGTATTTT

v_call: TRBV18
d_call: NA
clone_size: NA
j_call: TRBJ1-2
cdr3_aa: CASSPFRKDGYTF
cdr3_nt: TGTGCCAGCTCACCATTTCGCAAGGACGGCTACACCTTC

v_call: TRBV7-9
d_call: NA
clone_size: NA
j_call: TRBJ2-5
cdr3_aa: CASSLVGETQYF
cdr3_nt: TGTGCCAGCAGCTTAGTTGGGGAGACCCAGTACTTC

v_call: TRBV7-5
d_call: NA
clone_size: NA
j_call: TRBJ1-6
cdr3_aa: CVRSLVGLSSYNSPLHF
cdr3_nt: TGTGTCAGAAGCTTAGTCGGCCTAAGCTCCTATAATTCACCCCTCCACTTT

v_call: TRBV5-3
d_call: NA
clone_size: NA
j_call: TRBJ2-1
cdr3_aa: CARSLLGSGEQFF
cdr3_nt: TGTGCCAGAAGCTTGCTAGGTTCGGGAGAGCAGTTCTTC

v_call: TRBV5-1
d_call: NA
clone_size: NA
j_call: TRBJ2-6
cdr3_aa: CASSPGWVVSGANVLTF
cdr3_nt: TGCGCCAGCAGCCCCGGTTGGGTGGTGTCTGGGGCCAACGTCCTGACTTTC

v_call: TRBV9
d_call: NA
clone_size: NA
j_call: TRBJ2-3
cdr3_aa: CASAKTDTQYF
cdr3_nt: TGTGCCAGCGCCAAGACAGATACGCAGTATTTT

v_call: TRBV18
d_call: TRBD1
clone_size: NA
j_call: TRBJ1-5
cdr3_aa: CASSPQGADQPQHF
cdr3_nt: TGTGCCAGCTCACCACAGGGGGCCGATCAGCCCCAGCATTTT

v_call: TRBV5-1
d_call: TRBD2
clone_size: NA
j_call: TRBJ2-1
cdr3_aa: CASSPGGPREQFF
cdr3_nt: TGCGCCAGCAGCCCGGGGGGACCCCGTGAGCAGTTCTTC

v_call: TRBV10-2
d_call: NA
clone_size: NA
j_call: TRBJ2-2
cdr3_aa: CASGVHTGGELFF
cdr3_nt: TGCGCCAGCGGAGTCCACACGGGCGGGGAGCTGTTTTTT

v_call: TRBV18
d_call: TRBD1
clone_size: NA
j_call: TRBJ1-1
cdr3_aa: CASQDRGNTEAFF
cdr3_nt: TGTGCCAGCCAGGACAGGGGAAACACTGAAGCTTTCTTT

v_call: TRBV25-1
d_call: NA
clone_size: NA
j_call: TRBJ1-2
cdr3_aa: CASSAERTASNYGYTF
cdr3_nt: TGTGCCAGCAGTGCGGAGCGGACAGCTAGTAACTATGGCTACACCTTC

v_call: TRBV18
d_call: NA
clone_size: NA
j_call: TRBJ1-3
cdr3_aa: CASSPTVAGFSGNTIYF
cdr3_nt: TGTGCCAGCTCACCAACCGTTGCAGGGTTCTCTGGAAACACCATATATTTT

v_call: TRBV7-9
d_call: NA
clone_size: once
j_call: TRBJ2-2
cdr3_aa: CASSLSNTGELFF
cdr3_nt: TGTGCCAGCAGCTTATCAAACACCGGGGAGCTGTTTTTT

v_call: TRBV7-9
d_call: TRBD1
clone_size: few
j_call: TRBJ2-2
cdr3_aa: CASSPTGRNTGELFF
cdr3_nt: TGTGCCAGCAGCCCGACAGGGAGGAACACCGGGGAGCTGTTTTTT

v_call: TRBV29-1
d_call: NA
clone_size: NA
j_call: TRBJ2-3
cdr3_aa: CSVEINTRTDTQYF
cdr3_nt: TGCAGCGTTGAAATTAATACACGCACAGATACGCAGTATTTT

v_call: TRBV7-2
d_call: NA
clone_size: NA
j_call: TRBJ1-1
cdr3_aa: CASSLGGARTEAFF
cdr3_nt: TGTGCCAGCAGCTTAGGGGGGGCGCGCACTGAAGCTTTCTTT

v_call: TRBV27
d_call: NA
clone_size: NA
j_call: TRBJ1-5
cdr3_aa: CASSTQPLGPQHF
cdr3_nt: TGTGCCAGCAGTACACAACCCCTGGGGCCCCAGCATTTT

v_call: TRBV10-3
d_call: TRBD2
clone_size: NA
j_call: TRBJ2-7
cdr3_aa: CAISGLAGGYEQYF
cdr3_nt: TGTGCCATCAGTGGGCTAGCGGGGGGCTACGAGCAGTACTTC

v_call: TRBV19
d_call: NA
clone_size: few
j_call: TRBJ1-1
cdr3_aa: CASRERKNTEAFF
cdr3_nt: TGTGCCAGTAGGGAGAGGAAAAACACTGAAGCTTTCTTT

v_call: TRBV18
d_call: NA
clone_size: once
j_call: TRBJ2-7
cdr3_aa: CASSEQQGSYEQYF
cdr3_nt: TGTGCCAGCTCAGAACAGCAGGGCTCCTACGAGCAGTACTTC

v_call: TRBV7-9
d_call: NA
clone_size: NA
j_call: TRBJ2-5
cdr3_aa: CASSLGGPRAWETQYF
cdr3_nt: TGTGCCAGCAGCTTAGGTGGGCCCCGGGCTTGGGAGACCCAGTACTTC

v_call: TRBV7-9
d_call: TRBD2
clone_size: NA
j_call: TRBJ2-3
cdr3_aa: CASSPPGGGTSTDTQYF
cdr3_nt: TGTGCCAGCAGCCCCCCCGGGGGGGGTACTAGCACAGATACGCAGTATTTT

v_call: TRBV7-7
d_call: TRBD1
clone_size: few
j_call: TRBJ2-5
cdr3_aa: CASSPTGGLQETQYF
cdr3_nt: TGTGCCAGCAGCCCGACAGGGGGACTCCAAGAGACCCAGTACTTC

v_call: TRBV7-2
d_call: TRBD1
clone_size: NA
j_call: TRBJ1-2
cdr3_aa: CASSLGQGAYGYTF
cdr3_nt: TGTGCCAGCAGCCTAGGACAGGGGGCTTATGGCTACACCTTC